This T cell receptor (beta chain) was sequenced for a study of OX40 agonist ivuxolimab in advanced cancers. Generated by immunoSEQ multiplex PCR, the TCRdb table keeps only in-frame clones and is missing some. The sample yields some 83,000 clones, roughly nine tenths seen once. Study outcomes and limitations: Researchers report that CD8+ T cells had, on average, more expanded clones than CD4+.

Looked up from germline, CDR1 is SGHTA and CDR2 is FQGTGA. This CDR3 is built from 15 residues. As regards this clone: Its antigen remains unknown. Mismatch with germline at one junction end may stem from a read error.

The TCR comes from an adult with an advanced solid tumor such as melanoma, head and neck, liver or kidney cancer. The rearrangement joins TRBV7-3 to TRBJ2-1; D remains ambiguous. Source: CD4+ or CD8+ T cells sorted from blood, taken in a trial of the OX40 agonist ivuxolimab. The CDR3 DNA reads TGTGCCAGCAACTTACTGGAGATCGACTACAATGAGCAGTTCTTC. Its protein product is CASNLLEIDYNEQFF.